This T cell receptor beta chain was recovered during a study of blood T cell repertoires in COVID-19. Study-level information: PBMCs, B-cell-depleted T cells, or T cells provided the cDNA or gDNA that made up the material.

Living in 25 or so US areas, the participants were between roughly 18 and 95 years of age. Profiling relied on immunoSEQ multiplex PCR, and the TCRdb table lists in-frame clones only, not all of them. There are fewer than 400,000 clones in the sample; approximately 85% occur only once, and less than 2.5% lies in the top ten. Sequencing used PBMCs or T cells enriched from blood (not recorded which). The clonotype comes from a man aged 25 to 45 who had recovered from COVID-19.

The CDR3: CASSISAATVGAFF. The CDR3, as DNA: TGTGCCAGTAGTATCAGTGCAGCGACTGTGGGAGCTTTCTTT. V is TRBV19 and J is TRBJ1-1; D remains unclear. V gave up 3 bases and J gave up 10 bases, with 18 bases separating them. From germline, CDR1 is LNHDA and CDR2 SQIVND (reference sequence). The CDR3 is 14 amino acids. Full variable domain (remainder filled in from reference TRBV19 and TRBJ1-1): DGGITQSPKYLFRKEGQNVTLSCEQNLNHDAMYWYRQDPGQGLRLIYYSQIVNDFQKGDIAEGYSVSREKKESFPLTVTSAQKNPTAFYLCASSISAATVGAFFGQGTRLTVV.